This T cell receptor (beta chain) was sequenced during a study of metastatic and nonmetastatic thyroid tumors. Study in general: Malignant thyroid and benign thyroid patients provided blood and tumor or nodule tissue whose repertoires were compared. Study results and limitations: The study reportedly found significantly higher TCR beta diversity in malignant thyroid tumors than benign nodules, in blood and tumor.

Among the patients, none had received any treatment before thyroid surgery. Per the study methods: The study's classifier, a distant-metastasis tool for papillary thyroid cancer, was built using CDR3 differences across clinicopathological groups. TCRdb re-called the PCR reads with MiXCR. For this entry, the V and J calls and clone size follow TCRdb and not the study's own pipeline. This table has some 10,000 clones, 9.5% to 15% appearing once. This CDR3 has 13 residues. Germline lookup yields CDR1 SGHVS and CDR2 FNYEAQ. V lost 5 bases, J lost 13 bases, and 8 bases stayed unmatched. By share, this clone ranks as medium-sized. Its specificity is unknown.

The sequence came from a female donor with papillary thyroid cancer or a benign thyroid nodule (not recorded which). Some clones in this sample may be carry-over from other donors' samples. Source material: blood. The genes are TRBV7-6 and TRBJ1-4; 9 nucleotides match TRBD1. This CDR3 reads CASSMGTGSGLFF. Here the CDR3 DNA reads TGTGCCAGCAGCATGGGGACAGGGTCCGGACTGTTTTTT. The whole variable domain, remainder taken from reference TRBV7-6 and TRBJ1-4, is GAGVSQSPRYKVTKRGQDVALRCDPISGHVSLYWYRQALGQGPEFLTYFNYEAQQDKSGLPNDRFSAERPEGSISTLTIQRTEQRDSAMYRCASSMGTGSGLFFGSGTQLSVL.